This passage covers 3 T cell receptor beta chains from one sample sequenced in a study of lymphopenia after photon versus proton radiotherapy. TCRdb's copy holds only in-frame clones and misses some; the assay was immunoSEQ multiplex PCR. The top ten clones hold roughly 3% of a sample with around 70,000 clones, approximately 90% of them seen once. The sequenced sample was peripheral blood, obtained from a patient treated with photon-based radiotherapy. These TCRs come from a woman aged 65 to 85 with pancreatic cancer.

The chain joins TRBV19 to TRBJ2-2, with a possible D match to TRBD1 (6 bases). The CDR3 loop spans 16 amino acids. V lost 7 bases and J lost 4, with 19 bases in between. Germline CDR1 LNHDA, CDR2 SQIVND (reference sequence). This CDR3 reads CASTSQGGIGTGELFF. The CDR3, as DNA: TGTGCCAGTACCTCCCAAGGGGGAATCGGCACCGGGGAGCTGTTTTTT.

This chain uses TRBV19 with TRBJ1-5; the match to TRBD1 covers 7 bases. Germline trimming cut 6 bases from V and 4 bases from J; bases unmatched to any gene: 6. Looked up from germline, CDR1 is LNHDA and CDR2 is SQIVND (reference sequence). The CDR3 runs to 14 residues. CDR3 sequence: CASRSGQVNQPQHF. The CDR3 DNA is TGTGCCAGTAGAAGTGGACAGGTTAATCAGCCCCAGCATTTT. The whole variable domain, remainder taken from reference TRBV19 and TRBJ1-5, is DGGITQSPKYLFRKEGQNVTLSCEQNLNHDAMYWYRQDPGQGLRLIYYSQIVNDFQKGDIAEGYSVSREKKESFPLTVTSAQKNPTAFYLCASRSGQVNQPQHFGDGTRLSIL.

The rearrangement uses TRBV5-1 and TRBJ1-1; D remains ambiguous. The CDR3 is 13 amino acids. Germline CDR1 reads SGHRS; CDR2 reads YFSETQ. V dropped 6 bases and J dropped 6 bases, with 15 bases sitting between them. CDR3: CASTMRPDAEAFF. DNA for the CDR3: TGCGCCAGCACCATGAGACCGGACGCTGAAGCTTTCTTT.